The 16 T cell receptor beta chains reported below all come from one sample, sequenced in a study of blood T cell repertoires in COVID-19. Some clones are missing from TCRdb's copy, which holds only in-frame ones; the method was immunoSEQ multiplex PCR. The sample has just under 250,000 clones; approximately 86% are singletons. The sample comprised peripheral blood. The receptor set was obtained from a woman in her twenties or thirties who had recovered from COVID-19.

This clone has more than one count but fewer than ten. The V gene is TRBV12-3 or TRBV12-4, the J gene TRBJ1-5, with D possibly matching TRBD1 (5 bases). The CDR3 is 13 amino acids. V was cut by 3 bases and J by 6 bases, with 9 bases left in between. The CDR3 sequence: CASSFSGAQPQHF. CDR3 DNA sequence: TGTGCCAGCAGTTTTAGCGGGGCTCAGCCCCAGCATTTT.

The chain has TRBV19 and TRBJ1-1; 7 bases map to TRBD1. V shed 5 bases and J 6 bases; nucleotides not matched to a gene: 12. Germline V gene data show CDR1 as LNHDA and CDR2 as SQIVND (reference sequence). The CDR3 runs 15 residues. In DNA, the CDR3 is TGTGCCAGTAGTTCCTCCGGGACAGAAGAGTCTGAAGCTTTCTTT. It is translated as CASSSSGTEESEAFF.

The chain is built from TRBV5-4 and TRBJ2-1, with D unresolved. Trimming stripped 0 bases from V and 2 bases from J, with 12 bases between. The CDR3 totals 16 residues. CDR1 and CDR2 from the germline V gene are SGHNT and YYREEE (reference sequence). The CDR3 reads CASSLGSEIPYNEQFF. The CDR3 DNA is TGTGCCAGCAGCTTGGGCTCCGAGATTCCCTACAATGAGCAGTTCTTC.

V and J are TRBV27 and TRBJ2-7, with a weak D call TRBD2 (7 bases). The V end lost 5 bases, the J end lost 6 bases, and 20 bases lay between the germline ends. The germline V gene encodes CDR1 MNHEY and CDR2 SMNVEV (reference sequence). CDR3 length equals 15 residues. The DNA of the CDR3 is TGTGCCAGCAGTCCCTCAGGGGAGGGCCTCTCCGAGCAGTACTTC. It yields the protein CASSPSGEGLSEQYF.

The CDR3 here is CASSPSGQGSNQPQHF. The CDR3 DNA is TGTGCCAGCTCACCATCAGGGCAGGGAAGCAATCAGCCCCAGCATTTT. V gene TRBV18 combines with J gene TRBJ1-5, with a tentative D call TRBD1 (5 bases). The CDR3 runs 16 residues. CDR1 is KGHSH and CDR2 is LQKENI in the germline V gene. V lost 2 bases to trimming and J lost 1 base, with 12 bases between them.

The DNA for the CDR3 is TGTGCCAGCAGCTTTACAGGGGGTTCGGAGACCCAGTACTTC. As protein: CASSFTGGSETQYF. The chain joins TRBV7-2 to TRBJ2-5, with 8 positions matching TRBD1. The ends lost 3 bases at V and 5 bases at J; junction bases unmatched: 5. Germline V gives CDR1 SGHTA, CDR2 FQGNSA. The CDR3 is made up of 14 amino acids.

The V call is TRBV5-5, the J call TRBJ2-7, with 8 bases that match TRBD2. The CDR3 is 16 residues long. The V gene end was trimmed by 4 bases and the J gene end by 2 bases; junction bases not matched to a gene: 11. Germline CDR1 SGHKS, CDR2 YYEKEE (reference sequence). As DNA, the CDR3 is TGTGCCAGCAGCCGGGGCTCAATCGGGGGGGCCTACGAGCAGTACTTC. Translating it yields CASSRGSIGGAYEQYF.

This clone appeared a few times. This sequence joins TRBV6-2 or TRBV6-3 and TRBJ2-1, with D maybe TRBD2 (6 bases). V was trimmed by 2 bases and J by 2 bases, leaving 10 bases between them. The CDR3 sequence is 15 residues long. Germline V gene data show CDR1 as MNHEY and CDR2 as SVGEGT. CDR3 nucleotide sequence: TGTGCCAGCAGTTACACGGGGGAGACCTACAATGAGCAGTTCTTC. Translation: CASSYTGETYNEQFF.

The chain links TRBV10-3 to TRBJ1-1, with TRBD1 matching 7 bases. V dropped 9 bases and J dropped 4; count of bases not matched to a gene: 5. This CDR3 comprises 12 residues. Looked up from germline, CDR1 is ENHRY and CDR2 is SYGVKD. The DNA of the CDR3 is TGTGCCATTAAGGGACAGAGCACTGAAGCTTTCTTT. Protein: CAIKGQSTEAFF.

The chain recombines TRBV3-1 (or the pseudogene TRBV3-2) with TRBJ1-4; D is possibly TRBD1 (6 bases). This CDR3 contains 14 residues. Trimming shortened V by 1 base and J by 8 bases, and 11 bases separated the two germline ends. Germline V gene lookup returns CDR1 LGHDT and CDR2 YNNKEL (reference sequence). The CDR3 here is CASSQVQGNEKLFF. CDR3 coding DNA: TGTGCCAGCAGCCAAGTACAGGGAAACGAAAAACTGTTTTTT.

J is TRBJ2-7 and V is TRBV10-1; 7 nucleotides line up with TRBD1. Trimming took 9 bases from V and 2 from J; bases not matched to a gene: 1. The CDR3 totals 11 residues. Germline loops: CDR1 WNHNN, CDR2 SYGVQD (reference sequence). The DNA for the CDR3 is TGCGCCAGGACAGGGCCCTACGAGCAGTACTTC. Translated: CARTGPYEQYF.

The V and J genes are TRBV6-4 and TRBJ1-2, with D perhaps matching TRBD1 (5 bases). V was shortened by 8 bases and J by 7 bases, with 20 bases between the two germline ends. Germline-derived CDR1 and CDR2 are MRHNA and SNTAGT. The CDR3 loop spans 14 amino acids. In DNA form, the CDR3 reads TGTGCCAGCCAAGTAAAAACAGGCGACCGTGGCTACACCTTC. It codes for CASQVKTGDRGYTF.

The chain recombines TRBV7-2 with TRBJ1-2, with 7 bases matching TRBD1. This CDR3 comprises 12 residues. V lost 8 bases and J lost 3; bases outside the gene matches: 3. CDR1 and CDR2 (germline): SGHTA, FQGNSA. CDR3 loop: CASGQAYYGYTF. The CDR3 nucleotides are TGTGCCAGCGGACAGGCTTACTATGGCTACACCTTC.

The chain has TRBV5-6 and TRBJ2-5; D gene uncertain. V lost 1 base and J 10 bases, leaving 11 bases between the germline ends. The CDR3 runs 12 residues. Germline CDR1 is SGHDT and CDR2 is YYEEEE. This CDR3 reads CASSLSVVGQYF. CDR3 nucleotides: TGTGCCAGCAGCTTGAGTGTGGTCGGCCAGTACTTC.

The gene calls are TRBV18 and TRBJ1-5; 7 bases fit TRBD1. Germline CDR1 KGHSH, CDR2 LQKENI. The J segment lost 3 bases and the V segment lost 5 bases, leaving 4 bases of the junction unmatched. This CDR3 is built from 14 residues. The CDR3, as DNA: TGTGCCAGCTCAGCAGGACAGGCCAATCAGCCCCAGCATTTT. Translated, it gives CASSAGQANQPQHF.

CDR3 sequence (DNA): TGCGCCAGCAGCCAATGGGGCACAAACACTGAAGCTTTCTTT. This codes for CASSQWGTNTEAFF. The V gene is TRBV4-3, the J gene TRBJ1-1; D is possibly TRBD1 (5 bases). Trimming took 2 bases from V and 2 from J, leaving 9 bases between them. CDR3 length equals 14 residues. The V gene's germline CDR1 is LGHNA and CDR2 YSLEER.